These T cell receptor beta chains were read from a single sample in a study of T cells in Graves' hyperthyroidism and ophthalmopathy. TCRdb re-called the multiplex PCR reads with MiXCR, one entry per CDR3 protein. The profile covers more than 500,000 distinct CDR3 sequences, with about 45% appearing a single time and around 17% taken by the ten largest. Source material: peripheral blood or thyroid tissue (not recorded which). The receptors here all came from an adult woman with Graves' disease, either hyperthyroidism or ophthalmopathy (not recorded which). Each CDR3 is given without its conserved first and last residue.

V gene: TRBV7-2
J gene: TRBJ1-5
CDR3 protein: ASRQRGLETQH

V gene: TRBV7-9
J gene: TRBJ2-7
CDR3 protein: ASSQSRRTEQY

V gene: TRBV10-3
J gene: TRBJ2-7
CDR3 protein: AIGTDIYEQY

V gene: TRBV7-3
J gene: TRBJ2-1
CDR3 protein: ASSPTAGPDNEQF

V gene: TRBV12-3/TRBV12-4
J gene: TRBJ1-2
CDR3 protein: ASSLRDRDGYT

V gene: TRBV19
J gene: TRBJ1-2
CDR3 protein: ASSTGHVDYGYT

V gene: TRBV9
J gene: TRBJ2-2
CDR3 protein: ASSLDEGAGELF

V gene: TRBV9
J gene: TRBJ1-2
CDR3 protein: ASSVGQGAGYT

V gene: TRBV19
J gene: TRBJ1-1
CDR3 protein: ASSDGTDTEAF

V gene: TRBV20-1
J gene: TRBJ2-7
CDR3 protein: SARPGLAVYEQY

V gene: TRBV28
J gene: TRBJ2-7
CDR3 protein: ASSPGTVSTYEQY

V gene: TRBV11-2
J gene: TRBJ1-6
CDR3 protein: ASSLLWNNSPLH

V gene: TRBV14
J gene: TRBJ1-3
CDR3 protein: ASSQDESVNTIY

V gene: TRBV10-3
J gene: TRBJ1-2
CDR3 protein: AISEPDRSRR

V gene: TRBV10-3
J gene: TRBJ2-7
CDR3 protein: AISGRDNTYEQH

V gene: TRBV7-3
J gene: TRBJ1-5
CDR3 protein: ASSLDRSQH

V gene: TRBV18
J gene: TRBJ2-5
CDR3 protein: ASSQTEQETQY

V gene: TRBV20-1
J gene: TRBJ1-1
CDR3 protein: SAVGPIMNTEAF

V gene: TRBV14
J gene: TRBJ1-2
CDR3 protein: ASSQDGREFSGYT

V gene: TRBV5-1
J gene: TRBJ2-7
CDR3 protein: ASSPGDLYEQY

V gene: TRBV27
J gene: TRBJ1-1
CDR3 protein: ASSFLPLGGTEAF

V gene: TRBV7-9
J gene: TRBJ2-7
CDR3 protein: ASSLTVSSYEQY

V gene: TRBV24-1
J gene: TRBJ1-1
CDR3 protein: ATMKGQNTEAF

V gene: TRBV13
J gene: TRBJ2-1
CDR3 protein: ASSQAHREGTNEQF

V gene: TRBV7-2
J gene: TRBJ1-1
CDR3 protein: ASSMTVNTEAF

V gene: TRBV27
J gene: TRBJ1-6
CDR3 protein: ASRGAGNSPLH

V gene: TRBV14
J gene: TRBJ1-4
CDR3 protein: ASSQAPADRVEKLF

V gene: TRBV7-8
J gene: TRBJ2-7
CDR3 protein: ASSLAGQGAIEQY

V gene: TRBV10-3
J gene: TRBJ1-2
CDR3 protein: AIRGGLLYGYT

V gene: TRBV11-2
J gene: TRBJ1-6
CDR3 protein: ASSFRDRSPLH

V gene: TRBV7-9
J gene: TRBJ2-3
CDR3 protein: ASSLGTSGDTQY

V gene: TRBV18
J gene: TRBJ2-7
CDR3 protein: ASSRGQGSGEQY

V gene: TRBV7-8
J gene: TRBJ2-5
CDR3 protein: ASSPRTSGSRRGETQY

V gene: TRBV14
J gene: TRBJ1-1
CDR3 protein: ASDIFELSKNTEAF

V gene: TRBV5-1
J gene: TRBJ1-5
CDR3 protein: ASSVGQGTGQPQH

V gene: TRBV11-2
J gene: TRBJ2-5
CDR3 protein: ASRRDPGVAGVLETQY

V gene: TRBV10-3
J gene: TRBJ2-1
CDR3 protein: AISELTAPYNEQF

V gene: TRBV7-2
J gene: TRBJ2-7
CDR3 protein: ASSQSGGRNYEQY

V gene: TRBV28
J gene: TRBJ1-5
CDR3 protein: ASSPKWRPQH

V gene: TRBV9
J gene: TRBJ2-2
CDR3 protein: ASSHGGGNTGELF

V gene: TRBV2
J gene: TRBJ1-2
CDR3 protein: ASRKDISNYGYT

V gene: TRBV7-2
J gene: TRBJ1-2
CDR3 protein: ASSQPNAYGYT

V gene: TRBV20-1
J gene: TRBJ2-2
CDR3 protein: SAHGAGNTGELF

V gene: TRBV5-1
J gene: TRBJ1-3
CDR3 protein: ASSLVGRARENTIY

V gene: TRBV29-1
J gene: TRBJ1-2
CDR3 protein: SDGRNYGYT

V gene: TRBV29-1
J gene: TRBJ2-5
CDR3 protein: SVEGGESREETQY

V gene: TRBV30
J gene: TRBJ2-7
CDR3 protein: AWSAWNEQY

V gene: TRBV2
J gene: TRBJ2-5
CDR3 protein: ASSEGRTPGAQY

V gene: TRBV7-9
J gene: TRBJ2-2
CDR3 protein: ASSNRDRVTGELF

V gene: TRBV29-1
J gene: TRBJ1-2
CDR3 protein: SVEEGDFYGYT

V gene: TRBV5-1
J gene: TRBJ1-4
CDR3 protein: ASSYLQGRKLF

V gene: TRBV7-4
J gene: TRBJ2-3
CDR3 protein: ASSFRGADTQY